This is a list of T cell receptor beta chains from one sample in a study of Graves' ophthalmopathy and Graves' hyperthyroidism. Using its own MiXCR run on the multiplex PCR reads, TCRdb lists one record per CDR3 protein. The sample contains 680,000 or so distinct CDR3 sequences, 22% of which appear only once. Sequencing input: peripheral blood. Receptors were obtained from a young woman with stable Graves' hyperthyroidism. Some clones in this sample may be carry-over from other donors' samples. CDR3s include the opening cysteine and the closing phenylalanine or tryptophan. The D gene is left open where the match is weak. Size is omitted from some rows. Given values are once, few, many or a class for expanded clones.

>.|TRBJ1-1|13|many|TRBV6-1
CASRGSGRDGAFF
>TRBD1|TRBJ2-7|12|many|TRBV13
CASSPRDSKQYF
>TRBD1|TRBJ2-5|16|many|TRBV24-1
CATSDPERTGQETQYF
>.|TRBJ1-2|13|many|TRBV2
CASRDSGDYGYTF
>.|TRBJ2-7|14|many|TRBV6-2/TRBV6-3
CASSYGRTGSEQYF
>.|TRBJ2-7|14|many|TRBV12-3/TRBV12-4
CASSPWGDSYEQYF
>TRBD1|TRBJ2-2|15|.|TRBV6-4
CASRTGQGNTGELFF
>.|TRBJ1-1|12|many|TRBV20-1
CSANTVNTEAFF
>.|TRBJ1-5|12|many|TRBV20-1
CSARFNNQPQHF
>.|TRBJ1-3|17|.|TRBV6-5
CASSSSGHTLSGNTIYF
>.|TRBJ1-2|15|many|TRBV29-1
CSVGLWTVPVYGYTF
>TRBD1|TRBJ2-7|15|many|TRBV7-3
CASSSRAGQGYEQYF
>.|TRBJ2-7|14|many|TRBV12-3/TRBV12-4
CASSHTYASYEQYF
>.|TRBJ2-2|13|many|TRBV10-3
CAISGGPIGELFF
>.|TRBJ1-3|15|many|TRBV20-1
CSARAESFSRNTIYF
>TRBD2|TRBJ2-7|13|many|TRBV6-2/TRBV6-3
CASSVAGAYEQYF
>.|TRBJ2-2|15|many|TRBV15
CATSRESREGGELFF
>.|TRBJ1-1|19|many|TRBV6-2/TRBV6-3
CASSHPSGSSNLMNTEAFF
>.|TRBJ1-2|15|many|TRBV11-2
CASSLDRVPNYGYTF
>.|TRBJ1-5|16|many|TRBV12-3/TRBV12-4
CASSLQGKGGNQPQHF
>TRBD1|TRBJ2-7|16|.|TRBV10-1
CASSESFGTGGGEQYF
>.|TRBJ1-6|15|few|TRBV7-3
CASSLQGRNNSPLHF
>.|TRBJ2-7|14|.|TRBV18
CSSSPLHHRNEQYF
>.|TRBJ1-3|14|many|TRBV9
CASSGGRDGNTIYF
>.|TRBJ2-7|13|many|TRBV6-5
CASSYAGSDEQYF
>.|TRBJ1-5|13|many|TRBV27
CASSLAVFQPQHF
>.|TRBJ1-1|14|many|TRBV2
CASSVQVVNTEAFF
>.|TRBJ2-6|15|many|TRBV20-1
CSARPPNSGANVLTF
>.|TRBJ2-7|14|many|TRBV5-1
CASSLRQGSNEQYF
>.|TRBJ1-1|13|.|TRBV29-1
CSVEYYGDTEAFF
>TRBD1|TRBJ2-7|13|few|TRBV4-1
CAGSQFTGEQQYF
>TRBD1|TRBJ2-7|13|many|TRBV20-1
CSADPTGGGEQYF
>TRBD1|TRBJ1-6|15|few|TRBV13
CASSVGQGGDSPLHF
>TRBD1|TRBJ1-1|14|many|TRBV7-2
CASSLGTGVVEAFF
>.|TRBJ2-7|15|once|TRBV5-1
CASSLLAAPSYELYF
>.|TRBJ2-5|16|.|TRBV28
CASSLPPGGLGETQYF
>.|TRBJ2-7|15|once|TRBV24-1
CATSENKGVGHEQYF
>.|TRBJ2-4|14|many|TRBV2
CASSSGHPKNIQYF
>TRBD1|TRBJ2-7|14|many|TRBV12-3/TRBV12-4
CASSPSVDRGEQYF
>TRBD1|TRBJ1-1|17|many|TRBV12-3/TRBV12-4
CASSSVWTGGLNTEAFF
>.|TRBJ2-5|15|.|TRBV6-1
CASSEGIARGETQYF
>.|TRBJ1-5|14|many|TRBV6-2/TRBV6-3
CASKTTVSNQPQHF
>.|TRBJ1-2|15|.|TRBV28
CASSSLDGSLGGYTF
>.|TRBJ1-5|12|many|TRBV12-3/TRBV12-4
CASSLVSRPQHF
>TRBD2|TRBJ2-2|17|.|TRBV6-1
CASNSIAGYGNTGELFF